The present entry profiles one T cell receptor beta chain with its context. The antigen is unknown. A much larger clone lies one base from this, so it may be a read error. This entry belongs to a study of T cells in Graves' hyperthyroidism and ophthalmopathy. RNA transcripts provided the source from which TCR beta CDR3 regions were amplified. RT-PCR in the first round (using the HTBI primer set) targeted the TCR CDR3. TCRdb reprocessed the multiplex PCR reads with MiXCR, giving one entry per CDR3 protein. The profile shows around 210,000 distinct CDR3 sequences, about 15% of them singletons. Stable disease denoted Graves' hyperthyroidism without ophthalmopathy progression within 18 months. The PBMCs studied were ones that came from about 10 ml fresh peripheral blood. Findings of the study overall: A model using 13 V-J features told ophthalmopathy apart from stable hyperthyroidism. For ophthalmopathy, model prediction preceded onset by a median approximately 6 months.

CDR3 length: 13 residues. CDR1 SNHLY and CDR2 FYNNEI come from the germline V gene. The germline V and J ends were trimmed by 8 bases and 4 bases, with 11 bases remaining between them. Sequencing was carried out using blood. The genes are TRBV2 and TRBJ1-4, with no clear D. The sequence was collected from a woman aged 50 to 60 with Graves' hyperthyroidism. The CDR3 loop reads CASFGRVNEKLFF. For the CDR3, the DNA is TGTGCCAGCTTTGGACGGGTTAATGAAAAACTGTTTTTT.